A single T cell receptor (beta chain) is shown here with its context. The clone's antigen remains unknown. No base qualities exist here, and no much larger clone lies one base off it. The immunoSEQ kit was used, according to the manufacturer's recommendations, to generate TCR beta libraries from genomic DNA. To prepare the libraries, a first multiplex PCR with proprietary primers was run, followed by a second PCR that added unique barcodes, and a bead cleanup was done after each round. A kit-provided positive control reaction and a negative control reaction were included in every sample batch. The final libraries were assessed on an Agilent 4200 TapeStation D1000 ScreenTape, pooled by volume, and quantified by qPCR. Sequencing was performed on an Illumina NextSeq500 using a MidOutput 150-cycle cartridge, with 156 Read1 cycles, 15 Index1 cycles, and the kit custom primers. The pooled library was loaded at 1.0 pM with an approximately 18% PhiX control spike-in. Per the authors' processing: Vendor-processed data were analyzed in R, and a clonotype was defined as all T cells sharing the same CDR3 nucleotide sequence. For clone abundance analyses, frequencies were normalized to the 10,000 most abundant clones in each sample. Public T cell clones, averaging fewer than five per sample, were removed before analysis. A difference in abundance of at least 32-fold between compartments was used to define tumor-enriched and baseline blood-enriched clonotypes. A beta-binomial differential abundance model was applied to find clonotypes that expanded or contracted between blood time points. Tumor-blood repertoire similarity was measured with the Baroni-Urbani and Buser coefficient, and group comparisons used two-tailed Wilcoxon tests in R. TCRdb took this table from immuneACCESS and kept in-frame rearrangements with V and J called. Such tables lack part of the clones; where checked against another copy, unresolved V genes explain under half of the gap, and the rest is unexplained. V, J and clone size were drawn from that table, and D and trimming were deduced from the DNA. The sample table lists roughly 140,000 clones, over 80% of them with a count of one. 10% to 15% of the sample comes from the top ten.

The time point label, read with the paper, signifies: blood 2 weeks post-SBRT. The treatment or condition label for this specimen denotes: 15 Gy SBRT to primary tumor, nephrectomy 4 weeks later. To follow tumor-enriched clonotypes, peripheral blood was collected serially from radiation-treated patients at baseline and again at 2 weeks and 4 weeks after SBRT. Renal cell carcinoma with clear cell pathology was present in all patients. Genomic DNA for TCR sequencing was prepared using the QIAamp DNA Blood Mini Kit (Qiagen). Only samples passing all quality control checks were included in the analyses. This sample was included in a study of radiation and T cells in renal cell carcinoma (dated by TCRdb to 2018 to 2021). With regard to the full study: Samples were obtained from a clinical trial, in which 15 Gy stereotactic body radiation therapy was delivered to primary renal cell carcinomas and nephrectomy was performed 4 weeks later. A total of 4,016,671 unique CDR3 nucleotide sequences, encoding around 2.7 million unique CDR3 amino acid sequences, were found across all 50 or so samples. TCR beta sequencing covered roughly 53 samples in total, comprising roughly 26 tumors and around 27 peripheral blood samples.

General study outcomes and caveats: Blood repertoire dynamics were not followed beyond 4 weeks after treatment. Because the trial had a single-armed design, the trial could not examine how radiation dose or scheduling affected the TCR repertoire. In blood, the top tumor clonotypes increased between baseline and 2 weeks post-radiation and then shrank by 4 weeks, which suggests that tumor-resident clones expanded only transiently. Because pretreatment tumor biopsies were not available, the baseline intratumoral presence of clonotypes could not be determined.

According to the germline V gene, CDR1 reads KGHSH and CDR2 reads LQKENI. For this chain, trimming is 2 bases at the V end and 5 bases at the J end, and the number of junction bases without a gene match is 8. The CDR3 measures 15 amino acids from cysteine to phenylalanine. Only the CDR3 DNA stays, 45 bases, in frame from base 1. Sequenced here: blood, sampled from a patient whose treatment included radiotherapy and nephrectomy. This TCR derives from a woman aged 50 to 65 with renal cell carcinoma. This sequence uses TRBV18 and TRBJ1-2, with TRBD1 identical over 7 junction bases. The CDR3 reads CASSPGTVEYYGYTF. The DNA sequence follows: TGTGCCAGCTCACCAGGGACAGTAGAGTATTATGGCTACACCTTC.